These 27 T cell receptor beta chains share one sample of origin, sequenced in a study of T cells in Graves' hyperthyroidism and ophthalmopathy. Researchers took RNA transcripts and amplified the TCR beta CDR3 regions from them. When the TCR CDR3 underwent first-round RT-PCR, the HTBI primer set was used. A single record per CDR3 protein comes from TCRdb applying MiXCR to the multiplex PCR reads. Of roughly 500,000 distinct CDR3 sequences in the sample, under 60% are singletons; the top ten hold 19%. Sequenced input: peripheral blood or thyroid tissue (not recorded which). The origin of the receptors is an adult woman with Graves' disease, either hyperthyroidism or ophthalmopathy (not recorded which).

The sample holds many counts of this clonotype. Relative to the germline gene, one junction end is altered; a read error may explain this. This rearrangement joins TRBV3-1 to TRBJ2-7; TRBD2 matches at 10 bases. The germline CDR1 and CDR2 sequences are LGHDT and YNNKEL (reference sequence). The CDR3 has 13 residues. The CDR3 DNA reads TGTGCCAGCAGCGAATCTACTAGCGGGGCACCGAGGTTC. It translates to CASSESTSGAPRF.

The chain joins TRBV7-2 to TRBJ2-7; no definite D call. The V gene lost 1 base and the J gene lost 2 bases, with 12 bases spanning the gap. Germline V gives CDR1 SGHTA, CDR2 FQGNSA. CDR3 length: 15 amino acids. The CDR3 loop reads CASSLDFGTTYEQYF. The CDR3 DNA reads as TGTGCCAGCAGCTTAGACTTCGGAACTACCTACGAGCAGTACTTC.

This clonotype has a count of ten or more. For the CDR3, the DNA is TGTGCCAGCTCACCTCCGGGACAAGAGACCCAGTACTTC. Its protein is CASSPPGQETQYF. The gene calls are TRBV18 and TRBJ2-5; TRBD2 is a possible D gene (5 bases). The CDR3 has 13 amino acids. Trimming took 3 bases from V and 2 from J, leaving 7 bases between them. Germline V gene data show CDR1 as KGHSH and CDR2 as LQKENI.

With respect to this clonotype: No DNA is shown, since the ends of the CDR3 on it are uncertain; the CDR3 is the one TCRdb lists. This chain links TRBV7-9 with TRBJ1-2; the DNA was not compared with TRBD1, the D call given in the table. From germline, CDR1 is SEHNR and CDR2 FQNEAQ (reference sequence). The CDR3 is 19 residues long, ends included. The CDR3 region is CASSFYICSATRELYGYTF.

Many counts were recorded for this clonotype. The chain carries TRBV12-3 or TRBV12-4 and TRBJ1-3; 7 nucleotides align to TRBD1. V shed 7 bases and J 0 bases; nucleotides not matched to a gene: 6. This CDR3 region has 15 residues. Written as DNA, the CDR3 is TGTGCCAGCACCAGGGACAGCCTCTCTGGAAACACCATATATTTT. Protein: CASTRDSLSGNTIYF.

This clonotype occurred many times. The chain joins TRBV9 to TRBJ2-2, with D possibly being TRBD1 (5 bases). The germline V gene encodes CDR1 SGDLS and CDR2 YYNGEE. V lost 0 bases and J 4 bases, leaving 7 bases between the germline ends. CDR3 length: 14 amino acids. CDR3 bases: TGTGCCAGCAGCGTAGATCAGGGCACCGGGGAGCTGTTTTTT. Protein: CASSVDQGTGELFF. Drawing the rest from reference TRBV9 and TRBJ2-2, the complete variable domain is DSGVTQTPKHLITATGQRVTLRCSPRSGDLSVYWYQQSLDQGLQFLIQYYNGEERAKGNILERFSAQQFPDLHSELNLSSLELGDSALYFCASSVDQGTGELFFGEGSRLTVL.

Concerning this clonotype: This could be a read error, since a much larger clone is one nucleotide away. The chain carries TRBV3-1 and TRBJ2-6; no clear D. Looked up from germline, CDR1 is LGHDT and CDR2 is YNNKEL (reference sequence). The CDR3 consists of 13 residues. With 1 base removed from V and 7 bases from J, the gap between germline ends came to 5 bases. The CDR3 DNA is TGTGCCAGCAGCCAAGCGAGAGCCAACGTCCTGACTTTC. The encoded protein is CASSQARANVLTF. Using reference TRBV3-1 and TRBJ2-6 for the parts outside the CDR3, the full variable domain is DTAVSQTPKYLVTQMGNDKSIKCEQNLGHDTMYWYKQDSKKFLKIMFSYNNKELIINETVPNRFSPKSPDKAHLNLHINSLELGDSAVYFCASSQARANVLTFGAGSRLTVL.

This clonotype was recorded many times. V is TRBV25-1 and J is TRBJ2-1; TRBD2 matches 7 bases. CDR3 size: 15 residues. CDR1 and CDR2 (germline): MGHDK, SYGVNS. V lost 3 bases and J lost 10; bases outside the gene matches: 12. The CDR3 reads CASSDGGWGTEEQFF. The CDR3, as DNA: TGTGCCAGCAGTGACGGGGGGTGGGGGACCGAAGAGCAGTTCTTC.

This clonotype was found many times. The rearrangement joins TRBV11-2 to TRBJ1-3; D unresolved. The CDR3 length is 15 residues. V shed 6 bases and J shed 0 bases, with 12 bases lying between them. From germline, CDR1 is SGHAT and CDR2 FQNNGV. This CDR3 reads CASRHSRGSGNTIYF. CDR3 in DNA: TGTGCCAGCAGGCATAGCCGGGGCTCTGGAAACACCATATATTTT. The whole variable domain, remainder taken from reference TRBV11-2 and TRBJ1-3, is EAGVAQSPRYKIIEKRQSVAFWCNPISGHATLYWYQQILGQGPKLLIQFQNNGVVDDSQLPKDRFSAERLKGVDSTLKIQPAKLEDSAVYLCASRHSRGSGNTIYFGEGSWLTVV.

This clonotype has more than one count but fewer than ten. CDR3 loop: CAWAGAETLTNYGYTF. CDR3 coding DNA: TGTGCCTGGGCGGGCGCAGAGACCCTAACTAACTATGGCTACACCTTC. This rearrangement joins TRBV30 to TRBJ1-2, with D hard to call. The CDR3 is made up of 16 amino acids. Trimming pared 5 bases from V and 0 bases from J, leaving 19 bases between. Germline values: CDR1 GTSNPN, CDR2 SVGIG (reference sequence).

This clonotype appeared many times. The chain uses TRBV5-8 and TRBJ1-2; 10 bases align to TRBD1. The CDR3 has 15 amino acids. V lost 4 bases and J lost 3; bases outside the gene matches: 6. In germline, CDR1 is SGHTS, CDR2 YDEGEE. CDR3 in amino acids: CASSPRTGGHYGYTF. The CDR3 DNA is TGTGCCAGCAGCCCGAGGACAGGGGGGCACTATGGCTACACCTTC. Full variable domain (missing parts from reference TRBV5-8 and TRBJ1-2): EAGVTQSPTHLIKTRGQQATLRCSPISGHTSVYWYQQALGLGLQFLLWYDEGEERNRGNFPPRFSGRQFPNYSSELNVNALELEDSALYLCASSPRTGGHYGYTFGSGTRLTVV.

This clonotype was recorded a few times. The chain recombines TRBV7-9 with TRBJ1-1; D remains unclear. The V end was cut by 2 bases, the J end by 6 bases, with 7 bases between. Germline-derived CDR1 and CDR2 are SEHNR and FQNEAQ (reference sequence). The CDR3 has 12 amino acids. Written as DNA, the CDR3 is TGTGCCAGCAGCTTATATGGGGCTGAAGCTTTCTTT. Its translation: CASSLYGAEAFF.

This clonotype showed up just a few times. The chain joins TRBV7-9 to TRBJ1-5; 9 bases fit TRBD1. Trimming cost V 8 bases and J 6 bases; bases outside gene matches: 14. The CDR3 spans 16 residues. In germline, CDR1 is SEHNR, CDR2 FQNEAQ (reference sequence). Written as DNA, the CDR3 is TGTGCCAGCTCACCTACCCCGGGACAGGGTACTCAGCCCCAGCATTTT. Translation gives CASSPTPGQGTQPQHF.

The CDR3 here is CASSVRGTGVTEAFF. In DNA, the CDR3 is TGCGCCAGCAGTGTCCGTGGGACGGGGGTGACTGAAGCTTTCTTT. The gene calls are TRBV10-2 and TRBJ1-1; perhaps TRBD1 as D (5 bases). Germline CDR1 WSHSY, CDR2 SAAADI. There are 15 residues in the CDR3. Trimming pared 4 bases from V and 5 bases from J, leaving 17 bases between.

This clonotype appeared many times. The chain recombines TRBV4-2 with TRBJ1-2, with 7 nucleotides matching TRBD1. Looked up from germline, CDR1 is LGHNA and CDR2 is YNFKEQ. CDR3 length equals 15 residues. Trimming at V came to 7 bases and at J to 4 bases, leaving 12 bases not matched to a gene. CDR3 region: CASNPGGATVYGYTF. The CDR3 DNA follows: TGTGCCAGCAACCCAGGGGGGGCCACGGTCTATGGCTACACCTTC.

This clonotype appeared many times. The chain recombines TRBV18 with TRBJ1-1; 7 bases are shared with TRBD1. CDR3 length equals 13 residues. J lost 1 base, V lost 8 bases, and 4 bases had no gene match. Germline lookup yields CDR1 KGHSH and CDR2 LQKENI. The CDR3 here is CASSGQANTEAFF. Here the CDR3 DNA reads TGTGCCAGCAGCGGACAGGCGAACACTGAAGCTTTCTTT. The variable domain in full, with the rest retrieved from reference TRBV18 and TRBJ1-1, is NAGVMQNPRHLVRRRGQEARLRCSPMKGHSHVYWYRQLPEEGLKFMVYLQKENIIDESGMPKERFSAEFPKEGPSILRIQQVVRGDSAAYFCASSGQANTEAFFGQGTRLTVV.

Here the CDR3 DNA reads TGTGCCATCAGTGACCCCCGGGGTCGGCCCCAGCATTTT. This gives the protein CAISDPRGRPQHF. This chain uses TRBV10-3 with TRBJ1-5; D not certain. Germline lookup yields CDR1 ENHRY and CDR2 SYGVKD. The CDR3 totals 13 residues. V was cut by 3 bases and J by 9 bases, with 12 bases left in between.

V and J are TRBV5-1 and TRBJ1-1; 8 bases map to TRBD1. This CDR3 has 16 amino acids. The germline CDR1 and CDR2 sequences are SGHRS and YFSETQ. Losses at the gene ends were 0 bases for V and 1 base for J; bases not matched to a gene: 5. CDR3 in DNA: TGCGCCAGCAGCTTGGGGACAGGGAATACGAACACTGAAGCTTTCTTT. Protein product: CASSLGTGNTNTEAFF.

This chain joins TRBV12-3 or TRBV12-4 and TRBJ2-2, with D hard to call. V shed 5 bases and J shed 1 base, with 8 bases lying between them. CDR3 length: 14 residues. The CDR3 sequence: CASSNLGNTGELFF. CDR3 coding DNA: TGTGCCAGCAGTAATTTGGGGAACACCGGGGAGCTGTTTTTT.

V gene TRBV7-6 combines with J gene TRBJ1-2, with unresolved D. V dropped 5 bases and J dropped 2 bases, with 18 bases sitting between them. The CDR3 covers 16 residues. Looked up from germline, CDR1 is SGHVS and CDR2 is FNYEAQ. The CDR3 spells CASSPKRTDLNYGYTF. The DNA for the CDR3 is TGTGCCAGCAGCCCAAAGAGGACGGATCTCAACTATGGCTACACCTTC.

Ten or more counts support this clonotype. The gene calls are TRBV15 and TRBJ2-2, with 7 bases identical to TRBD1. Germline assignment: CDR1 LNHNV and CDR2 YYDKDF (reference sequence). The CDR3 runs 15 residues. The V segment lost 6 bases and the J segment 3 bases; nucleotides outside the gene matches: 7. The CDR3 reads CATRKGGADTGELFF. DNA for the CDR3: TGTGCCACCAGAAAAGGGGGCGCCGACACCGGGGAGCTGTTTTTT.

The chain combines TRBV9 with TRBJ1-5; no reliable D call. Trimming removed 2 bases at V and 11 bases at J, with 20 bases between. CDR3 length equals 15 residues. Germline V lookup: CDR1 SGDLS, CDR2 YYNGEE. The CDR3, as DNA: TGTGCCAGCAGCGTTAGTGGCGGGAGGTCCGAGACCCAGCATTTT. Its protein is CASSVSGGRSETQHF.

This rearrangement joins TRBV7-8 to TRBJ2-7; D might be TRBD1 (6 bases). Trimming took off 4 bases at V and 3 bases at J, with 13 bases between the two ends. The CDR3 loop spans 14 amino acids. Germline CDR1 reads SGHVS; CDR2 reads FQNEAQ. The CDR3 DNA follows: TGTGCCAGCAGCTCGTCGGACAGCTACTACGAGCAGTACTTC. This translates into CASSSSDSYYEQYF.

The rearrangement uses TRBV18 and TRBJ1-2; no clear D gene. The germline gives CDR1 KGHSH, CDR2 LQKENI. The CDR3 has 15 residues. V gave up 8 bases and J gave up 6 bases, with 22 bases separating them. For the CDR3, the DNA is TGTGCCAGCATCTTAACGGGGTCTTCGGCGGATGGCTACACCTTC. Translation: CASILTGSSADGYTF. Full variable domain (outside the CDR3, taken from reference TRBV18 and TRBJ1-2): NAGVMQNPRHLVRRRGQEARLRCSPMKGHSHVYWYRQLPEEGLKFMVYLQKENIIDESGMPKERFSAEFPKEGPSILRIQQVVRGDSAAYFCASILTGSSADGYTFGSGTRLTVV.

There are a few counts of this clonotype. J is TRBJ1-5 and V is TRBV29-1; TRBD1 might be the D (6 bases). Germline assignment: CDR1 SQVTM and CDR2 ANQGSEA. V was cut by 3 bases and J by 6 bases, with 12 bases left in between. The CDR3 is made up of 13 amino acids. The CDR3: CSVDNGGGQPQHF. In nucleotides, the CDR3 is TGCAGCGTTGATAACGGGGGCGGTCAGCCCCAGCATTTT.

This clonotype has only a few counts. The V gene is TRBV25-1, the J gene TRBJ1-5; D may be TRBD1 (5 bases). Germline lookup yields CDR1 MGHDK and CDR2 SYGVNS. This CDR3 has 15 residues. Trimming removed 3 bases at V and 0 bases at J, with 9 bases between. DNA for the CDR3: TGTGCCAGCAGTGAGGGGCGGTATAGCAATCAGCCCCAGCATTTT. Its translation: CASSEGRYSNQPQHF.

The chain employs TRBV7-9 and TRBJ1-2, with D uncertain. Germline assignment: CDR1 SEHNR and CDR2 FQNEAQ (reference sequence). V was cut by 1 base and J by 3 bases, with 6 bases left in between. The CDR3 has 13 amino acids. The CDR3 DNA reads as TGTGCCAGCAGCTTAGTGTCCGACTATGGCTACACCTTC. It translates to CASSLVSDYGYTF.